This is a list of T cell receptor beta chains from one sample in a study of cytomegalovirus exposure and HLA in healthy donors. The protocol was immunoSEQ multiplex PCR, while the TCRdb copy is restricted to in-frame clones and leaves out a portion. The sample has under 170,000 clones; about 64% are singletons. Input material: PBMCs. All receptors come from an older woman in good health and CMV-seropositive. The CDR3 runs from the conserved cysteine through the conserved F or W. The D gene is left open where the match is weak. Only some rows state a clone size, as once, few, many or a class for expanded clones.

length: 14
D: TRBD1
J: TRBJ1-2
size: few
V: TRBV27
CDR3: CASSPGQGSYGYTF
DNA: TGTGCCAGCAGTCCGGGACAGGGGAGCTATGGCTACACCTTC

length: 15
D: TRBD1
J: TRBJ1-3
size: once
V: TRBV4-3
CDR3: CASSNDRVDGNTIYF
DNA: TGCGCCAGCAGCAACGACAGGGTAGATGGAAACACCATATATTTT

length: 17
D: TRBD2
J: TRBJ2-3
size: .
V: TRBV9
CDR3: CASSEVGLAVDTDTQYF
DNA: TGTGCCAGCAGCGAGGTGGGACTAGCGGTTGACACAGATACGCAGTATTTT

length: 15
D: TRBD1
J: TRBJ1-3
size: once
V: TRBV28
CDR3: CASSPGQVSGNTIYF
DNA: TGTGCCAGCAGTCCAGGACAGGTTTCTGGAAACACCATATATTTT

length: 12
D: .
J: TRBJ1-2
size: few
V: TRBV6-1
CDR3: CASSEGSYGYTF
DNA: TGTGCCAGCAGTGAGGGGAGCTATGGCTACACCTTC

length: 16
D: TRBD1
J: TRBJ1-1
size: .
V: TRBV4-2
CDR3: CASSQAPGTDNTEAFF
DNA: TGTGCCAGCAGCCAAGCCCCCGGGACAGATAACACTGAAGCTTTCTTT

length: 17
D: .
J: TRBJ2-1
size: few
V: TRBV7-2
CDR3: CASSLAGGAHSYNEQFF
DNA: TGTGCCAGCAGCTTAGCAGGGGGAGCCCACTCCTACAATGAGCAGTTCTTC

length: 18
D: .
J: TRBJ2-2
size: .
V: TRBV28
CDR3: CASSLKVRGLTSTGELFF
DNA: TGTGCCAGCAGTTTAAAGGTCAGGGGCCTAACGAGCACCGGGGAGCTGTTTTTT

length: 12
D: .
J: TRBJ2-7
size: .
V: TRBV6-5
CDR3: CASSSHRYEQYF
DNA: TGTGCCAGCAGCTCACACCGCTACGAGCAGTACTTC

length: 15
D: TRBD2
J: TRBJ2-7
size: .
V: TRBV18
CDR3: CASSPGLAGDNEQYF
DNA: TGTGCCAGCTCACCGGGACTAGCGGGAGACAACGAGCAGTACTTC

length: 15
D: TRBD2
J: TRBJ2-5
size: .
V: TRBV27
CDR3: CASSSSLAGVETQYF
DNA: TGTGCCAGCAGTTCCTCTCTAGCGGGAGTAGAGACCCAGTACTTC

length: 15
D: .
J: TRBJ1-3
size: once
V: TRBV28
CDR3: CASSPLRTGGNTIYF
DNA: TGTGCCAGCAGTCCCCTTCGGACTGGGGGAAACACCATATATTTT

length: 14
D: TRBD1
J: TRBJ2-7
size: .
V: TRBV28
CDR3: CASSFGTGLAEQYF
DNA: TGTGCCAGCAGTTTCGGGACAGGCCTGGCGGAGCAGTACTTC

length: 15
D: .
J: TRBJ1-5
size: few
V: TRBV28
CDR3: CASSFVGAYSQPQHF
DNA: TGTGCCAGCAGTTTCGTGGGGGCCTACTCTCAGCCCCAGCATTTT

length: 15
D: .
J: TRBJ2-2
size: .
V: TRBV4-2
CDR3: CASSQAGANTGELFF
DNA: TGTGCCAGCAGCCAAGCGGGGGCGAACACCGGGGAGCTGTTTTTT

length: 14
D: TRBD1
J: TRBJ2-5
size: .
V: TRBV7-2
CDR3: CASSPDRVQETQYF
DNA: TGTGCCAGCAGCCCAGACAGGGTTCAGGAGACCCAGTACTTC

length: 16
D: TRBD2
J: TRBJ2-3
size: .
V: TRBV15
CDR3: CATSRDYAGGGDTQYF
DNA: TGTGCCACCAGCAGAGATTATGCGGGAGGGGGAGATACGCAGTATTTT

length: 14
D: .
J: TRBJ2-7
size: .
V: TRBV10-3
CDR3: CAIMEGTISYEQYF
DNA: TGTGCCATCATGGAGGGGACCATCTCCTACGAGCAGTACTTC

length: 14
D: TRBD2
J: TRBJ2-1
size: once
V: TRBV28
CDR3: CASSKRGIYNEQFF
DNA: TGTGCCAGCAGTAAGCGGGGGATTTACAATGAGCAGTTCTTC

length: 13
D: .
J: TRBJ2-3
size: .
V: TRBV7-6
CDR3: CASSTTSTDTQYF
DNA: TGTGCCAGCAGCACCACAAGTACAGATACGCAGTATTTT

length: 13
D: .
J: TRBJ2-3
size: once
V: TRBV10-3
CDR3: CAISGGRTDTQYF
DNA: TGTGCCATCAGTGGGGGCCGCACAGATACGCAGTATTTT

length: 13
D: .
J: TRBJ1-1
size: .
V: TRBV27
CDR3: CASSTYRRAEAFF
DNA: TGTGCCAGCAGTACGTATAGACGGGCTGAAGCTTTCTTT

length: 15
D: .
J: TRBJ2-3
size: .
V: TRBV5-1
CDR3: CASSSTGSSTDTQYF
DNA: TGCGCCAGCAGTTCCACAGGGTCCTCCACAGATACGCAGTATTTT

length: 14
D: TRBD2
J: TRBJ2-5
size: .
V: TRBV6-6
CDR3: CASTSSGRGETQYF
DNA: TGTGCCAGCACCTCTAGCGGGAGAGGGGAGACCCAGTACTTC

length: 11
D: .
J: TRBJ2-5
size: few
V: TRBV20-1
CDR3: CSAIRVETQYF
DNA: TGCAGTGCCATCAGGGTTGAGACCCAGTACTTC

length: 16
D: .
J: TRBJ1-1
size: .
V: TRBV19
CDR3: CASSTPGAARNTEAFF
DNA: TGTGCCAGTAGTACCCCCGGTGCGGCGAGGAACACTGAAGCTTTCTTT

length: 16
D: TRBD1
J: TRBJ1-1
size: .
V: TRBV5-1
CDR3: CASSERGQGTNTEAFF
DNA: TGCGCCAGCAGCGAGCGGGGACAGGGGACCAACACTGAAGCTTTCTTT

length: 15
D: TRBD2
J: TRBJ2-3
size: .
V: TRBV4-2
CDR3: CASSQERRGEDTQYF
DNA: TGTGCCAGCAGCCAAGAGAGACGGGGGGAAGATACGCAGTATTTT

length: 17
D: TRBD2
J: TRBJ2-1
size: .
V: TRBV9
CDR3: CASSDRTSGNLYNEQFF
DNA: TGTGCCAGCAGCGACAGGACTAGCGGGAATCTCTACAATGAGCAGTTCTTC

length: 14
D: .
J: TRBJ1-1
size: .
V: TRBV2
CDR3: CASSLYGMNTEAFF
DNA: TGTGCCAGCAGTCTGTACGGGATGAACACTGAAGCTTTCTTT

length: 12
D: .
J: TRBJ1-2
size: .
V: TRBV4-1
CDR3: CASSPPSGGYTF
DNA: TGCGCCAGCAGCCCCCCGAGCGGGGGCTACACCTTC

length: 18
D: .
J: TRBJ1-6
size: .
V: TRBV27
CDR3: CASSSQGNSWTNNSPLHF
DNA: TGTGCCAGCAGTTCACAGGGAAATTCGTGGACGAATAATTCACCCCTCCACTTT

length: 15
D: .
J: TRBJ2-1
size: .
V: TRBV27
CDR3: CASSSGLSSYNEQFF
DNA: TGTGCCAGCAGTTCCGGACTGAGCTCCTACAATGAGCAGTTCTTC

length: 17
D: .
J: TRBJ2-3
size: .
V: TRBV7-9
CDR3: CASSQIAASSSTDTQYF
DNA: TGTGCCAGCAGCCAAATAGCGGCTAGTTCGAGCACAGATACGCAGTATTTT

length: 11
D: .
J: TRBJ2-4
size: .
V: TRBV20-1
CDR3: CSAREVRIQYF
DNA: TGCAGTGCTAGAGAGGTACGGATTCAGTACTTC

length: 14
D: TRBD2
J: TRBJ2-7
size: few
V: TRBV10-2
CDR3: CASKPGLPTYEQYF
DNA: TGCGCCAGCAAACCGGGACTACCAACCTACGAGCAGTACTTC

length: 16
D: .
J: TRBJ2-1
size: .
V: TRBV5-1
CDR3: CASSLVLGTSYNEQFF
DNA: TGCGCCAGCAGCTTGGTCCTCGGGACATCATACAATGAGCAGTTCTTC

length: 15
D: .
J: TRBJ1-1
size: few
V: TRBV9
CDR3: CASSVESGLGTEAFF
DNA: TGTGCCAGCAGCGTAGAATCGGGGTTAGGCACTGAAGCTTTCTTT

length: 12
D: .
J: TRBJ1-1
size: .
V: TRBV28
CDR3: CASMVGGTEAFF
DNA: TGTGCCAGCATGGTAGGGGGCACTGAAGCTTTCTTT

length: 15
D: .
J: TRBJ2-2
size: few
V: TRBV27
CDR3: CASSFGTANTGELFF
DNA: TGTGCCAGCAGTTTCGGTACCGCGAACACCGGGGAGCTGTTTTTT

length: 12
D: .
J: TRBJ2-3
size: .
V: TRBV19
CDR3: CASNFRGDTQYF
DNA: TGTGCCAGTAATTTCAGGGGAGATACGCAGTATTTT